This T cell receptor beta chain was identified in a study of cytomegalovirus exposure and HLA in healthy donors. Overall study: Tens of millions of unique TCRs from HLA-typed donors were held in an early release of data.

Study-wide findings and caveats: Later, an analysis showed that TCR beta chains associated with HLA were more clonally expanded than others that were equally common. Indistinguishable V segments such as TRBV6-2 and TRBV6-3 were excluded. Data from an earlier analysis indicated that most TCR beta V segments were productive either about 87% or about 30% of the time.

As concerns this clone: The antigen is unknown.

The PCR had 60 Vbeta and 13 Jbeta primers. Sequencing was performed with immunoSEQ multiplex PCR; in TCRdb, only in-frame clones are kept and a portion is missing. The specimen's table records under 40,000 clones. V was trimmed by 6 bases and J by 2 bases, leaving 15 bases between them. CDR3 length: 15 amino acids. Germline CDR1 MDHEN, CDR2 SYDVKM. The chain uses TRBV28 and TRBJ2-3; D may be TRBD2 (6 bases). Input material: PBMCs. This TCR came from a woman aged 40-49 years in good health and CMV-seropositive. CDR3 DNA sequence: TGTGCCAGCAGACCGGCGGGGCTGACCACAGATACGCAGTATTTT. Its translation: CASRPAGLTTDTQYF. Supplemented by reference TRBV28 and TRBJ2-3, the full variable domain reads DVKVTQSSRYLVKRTGEKVFLECVQDMDHENMFWYRQDPGLGLRLIYFSYDVKMKEKGDIPEGYSVSREKKERFSLILESASTNQTSMYLCASRPAGLTTDTQYFGPGTRLTVL.